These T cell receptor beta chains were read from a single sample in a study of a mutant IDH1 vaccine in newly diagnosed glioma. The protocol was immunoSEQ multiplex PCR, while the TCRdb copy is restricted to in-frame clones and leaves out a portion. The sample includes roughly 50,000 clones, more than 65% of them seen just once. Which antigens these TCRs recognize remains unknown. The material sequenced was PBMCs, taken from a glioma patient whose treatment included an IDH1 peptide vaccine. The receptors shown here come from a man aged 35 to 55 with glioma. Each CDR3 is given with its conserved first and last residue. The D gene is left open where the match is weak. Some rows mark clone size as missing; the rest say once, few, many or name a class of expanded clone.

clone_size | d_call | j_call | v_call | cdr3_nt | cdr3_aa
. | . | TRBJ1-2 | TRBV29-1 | TGCAGCGTTGGGGAAGCTCCCAGCCCTCGGGGCTACACCTTC | CSVGEAPSPRGYTF
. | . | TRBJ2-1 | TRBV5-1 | TGCGCCAGCAGCTGGGGGGACGGATACAATGAGCAGTTCTTC | CASSWGDGYNEQFF
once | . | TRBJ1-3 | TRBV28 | TGTGCCAGCAGGGGGGGTTCGGTCTCTGGAAACACCATATATTTT | CASRGGSVSGNTIYF
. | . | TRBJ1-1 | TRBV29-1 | TGCAGCGTTGAACAGGGCGCGAAGAACACTGAAGCTTTCTTT | CSVEQGAKNTEAFF
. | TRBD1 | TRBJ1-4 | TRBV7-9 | TGTGCCAGCAGCAAAGCGCCGGGACAGGGGAATGAAAAACTGTTTTTT | CASSKAPGQGNEKLFF
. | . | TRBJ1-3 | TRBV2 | TGTGCCAGCAGAAGGTCCTTTGACACCATATATTTT | CASRRSFDTIYF
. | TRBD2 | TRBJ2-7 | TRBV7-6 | TGTGCCAGCAGCCGATCCGGACTAGCCTCGTCCTACGAGCAGTACTTC | CASSRSGLASSYEQYF
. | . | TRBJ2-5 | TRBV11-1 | TGTGCCAGCAGCTTAGAAGGCAGGGGTTCAGAGACCCAGTACTTC | CASSLEGRGSETQYF
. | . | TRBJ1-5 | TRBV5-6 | TGTGCCAGCAGCTTTAACAGGGATCAGCCCCAGCATTTT | CASSFNRDQPQHF
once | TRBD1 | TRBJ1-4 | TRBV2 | TGTGCCAGCACCTCCGGGACAGGGTTCGGAAGGACTAATGAAAAACTGTTTTTT | CASTSGTGFGRTNEKLFF
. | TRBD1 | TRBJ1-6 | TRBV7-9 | TGTGCCAGCAGCGACAGGGGTTCACCCCTCCACTTT | CASSDRGSPLHF
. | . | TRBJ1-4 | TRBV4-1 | TGCGCCAGCAGCCAATCAGTACTGAATAATGAAAAACTGTTTTTT | CASSQSVLNNEKLFF
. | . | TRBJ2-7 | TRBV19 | TGTGCCAGTAGTACGAGGGCCCCCAGCGAGCAGTACTTC | CASSTRAPSEQYF
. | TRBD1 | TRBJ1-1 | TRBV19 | TGTGCCAGTAGTACAAACAGGGGAATAGCTACTGAAGCTTTCTTT | CASSTNRGIATEAFF
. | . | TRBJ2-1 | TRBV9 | TGTGCCAGCAGCGTACAGGGCTACAATGAGCAGTTCTTC | CASSVQGYNEQFF
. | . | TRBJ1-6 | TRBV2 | TGTGCCAGCAGTGAAACCAGTGTTTCACCCCTCCACTTT | CASSETSVSPLHF
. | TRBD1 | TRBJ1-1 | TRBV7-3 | TGTGCCAGCAGCTTGAGGGGACGACAGGGCAGCATGAACACTGAAGCTTTCTTT | CASSLRGRQGSMNTEAFF
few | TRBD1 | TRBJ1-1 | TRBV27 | TGTGCCAGCAGTTTATATGGGACAGGGGAAGCTTTCTTT | CASSLYGTGEAFF
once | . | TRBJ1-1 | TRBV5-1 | TGCGCCAGCAGCTTAGGTGACAGAAACACTGAAGCTTTCTTT | CASSLGDRNTEAFF
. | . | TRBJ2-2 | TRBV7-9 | TGTGCCAGCAGCTCACGGAACACCGGGGAGCTGTTTTTT | CASSSRNTGELFF
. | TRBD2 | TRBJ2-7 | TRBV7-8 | TGTGCCAGCAGCGGGACTAGCCCTATCTCCTACGAGCAGTACTTC | CASSGTSPISYEQYF
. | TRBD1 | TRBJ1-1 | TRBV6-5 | TGTGCCAGCAGTGGACAGGTGTACACTGAAGCTTTCTTT | CASSGQVYTEAFF
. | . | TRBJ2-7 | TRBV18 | TGTGCCAGCTCACCAGACTTAGCTAGCAACGAGCAGTACTTC | CASSPDLASNEQYF
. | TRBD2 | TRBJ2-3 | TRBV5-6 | TGTGCCAGCAGCTTGAGCGGGGGGGCGAGCACAGATACGCAGTATTTT | CASSLSGGASTDTQYF
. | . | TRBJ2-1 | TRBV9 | TGTGCCAGCAGCAGGGGGGGTACCTACAATGAGCAGTTCTTC | CASSRGGTYNEQFF
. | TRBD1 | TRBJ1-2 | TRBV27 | TGTGCCAGCAGTTTATCTAAAGGGGGCTCTAACTATGGCTACACCTTC | CASSLSKGGSNYGYTF
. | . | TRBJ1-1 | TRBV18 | TGTGCCAGCTCACCATCCGGGTATGCGGGCACTGAAGCTTTCTTT | CASSPSGYAGTEAFF
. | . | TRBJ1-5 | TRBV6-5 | TGTGCCAGCAGTTACTCCCCCGGGGGAGGACAGCCCCAGCATTTT | CASSYSPGGGQPQHF
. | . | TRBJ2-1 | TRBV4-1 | TGCGCCAGCAGCCAAGGCGTCAGCTACAATGAGCAGTTCTTC | CASSQGVSYNEQFF
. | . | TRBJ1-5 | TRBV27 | TGTGCCAGCAGTTTAACTTGGTTTAGCAATCAGCCCCAGCATTTT | CASSLTWFSNQPQHF